These 3 T cell receptor beta chains were all obtained from the same sample, sequenced in a study of blood T cell repertoires in COVID-19. Sequencing was performed with immunoSEQ multiplex PCR; in TCRdb, only in-frame clones are kept and a portion is missing. The profile shows a few hundred thousand clones, just over 90% of them singletons. The sample taken for sequencing was PBMCs or T cells enriched from blood (not recorded which). These receptors all stem from a middle-aged woman who had been exposed to COVID-19.

The rearrangement uses TRBV30 and TRBJ1-2; D perhaps matches TRBD1 (5 bases). Germline CDR1 and CDR2: GTSNPN and SVGIG (reference sequence). V lost 0 bases, J lost 3 bases, and 11 bases lay in between. CDR3 length: 14 residues. CDR3 sequence: CAWSVRWGDYGYTF. CDR3 sequence (DNA): TGTGCCTGGAGTGTACGATGGGGGGACTATGGCTACACCTTC.

The rearrangement links TRBV18 to TRBJ1-1, with D tentatively TRBD1 (5 bases). The germline CDR1 and CDR2 sequences are KGHSH and LQKENI. V was pared by 2 bases and J by 4 bases, with 14 bases between. The CDR3 is 15 residues long. This CDR3 is CASSPNAGGSTEAFF. The DNA of the CDR3 is TGTGCCAGCTCACCAAACGCGGGGGGGAGCACTGAAGCTTTCTTT.

In regard to this clone: The junction and the germline gene differ at one end; a read error may be behind it. The J gene is TRBJ1-3, the V gene TRBV7-7; 7 nucleotides align to TRBD1. The CDR3 runs to 15 residues. From germline, CDR1 is SSHAT and CDR2 FNYEAQ (reference sequence). The CDR3, as DNA: TGTGCTAGCAGCTTAGGACAGGACCCAGGAAACACCATATATTTT. Translated: CASSLGQDPGNTIYF.